This T cell receptor (beta chain) was found in a study of siplizumab effects on memory and regulatory T cells. Findings of the study overall: The study found that mappable alloreactive CD4+ clones averaged roughly 69% Treg-derived with siplizumab and over 25% in controls. Siplizumab, the agent tested, significantly reduced alloreactive sequences traceable to unstimulated CD4+ memory cells. Tregs proliferating in siplizumab cultures lacked confirmation of their suppressive function. Greater diversity than memory cells seemed evident in naive T cells, which also appeared to be major alloresponse contributors.

For this clone: The antigen remains unidentified.

Sequencing used immunoSEQ multiplex PCR; TCRdb keeps in-frame clones, though not all of them. Of roughly 97,000 clones in the sample, about 93% are singletons; the top ten hold 0.62%. V trimming: 0 bases; J trimming: 4 bases; junction bases outside the gene matches: 9. The CDR3 spans 16 residues. The germline gives CDR1 GTSNPN, CDR2 SVGIG (reference sequence). The source is a human donor in good health. This chain joins TRBV30 and TRBJ1-1; 9 positions agree with TRBD1. Material for sequencing was Tregs sorted from blood. This CDR3 reads CAWSVLRTGVVTEAFF. In DNA, the CDR3 is TGTGCCTGGAGTGTACTAAGGACAGGGGTGGTCACTGAAGCTTTCTTT.